The present T cell receptor beta chain was sequenced within a study of vaccination effects on CD4 cells after COVID-19 (dated by TCRdb to between 2021 and 2023). In terms of the full investigation: Each participant received two doses of an mRNA SARS-CoV-2 vaccine, either BNT162b2 or mRNA-1273. SARS-CoV-2 spike-specific CD4+ TCR repertoires were compared before and after mRNA vaccination in COVID-19 convalescent patients and in infection-naive vaccine recipients. A total of approximately 9 COVID-19 convalescent patients and several SARS-CoV-2-naive healthy vaccine recipients were included in the full study. In the study, cultures from other donors were sequenced using the Oncomine TCR Beta short-read assay on an Illumina iSeq 100.

In the ViraFEST assay, PBMC were stimulated with viral peptide pools, and antigen-specific CD4+ T cell clonotypes were then identified by expansion using TCR sequencing. After 10 days of culture, CD4+ T cells were isolated with the EasySep CD4+ T cell isolation kit. Negative nucleocapsid antibody results before and after vaccination confirmed that the healthy vaccine recipients had no prior SARS-CoV-2 infection. Each well held fewer than 2.5 million PBMC cultured in IMDM containing roughly 5% human AB serum, 8.5 to 10 IU/ml IL-2 and gentamicin, along with around 11 ug/ml peptides. On days 3 and 7, half of the culture medium was replaced with fresh IL-2-containing medium. Unless otherwise noted, each peptide stimulation condition was cultured in triplicate wells. Using Ficoll-Paque Plus gradient centrifugation, PBMC were separated from whole blood and then either used fresh or cryopreserved at -140C. The overlapping peptide pools covered the spike proteins of SARS-CoV-2 as well as those of the common cold coronaviruses HCoV-NL63, HCoV-OC43 and HCoV-229E. Genomic DNA was extracted from cultured CD4+ T cells with the QIAamp micro DNA kit.

The research as a whole found: Among healthy vaccine recipients, nearly all vaccine-induced clones were SARS-CoV-2 mono-reactive, and just 1 of 255 was cross-reactive with common cold coronaviruses. Marked clonal contraction was observed in both infection-induced and vaccine-induced clones at late post-vaccination timepoints, consistent with waning T cell responses. The study was limited by a small number of convalescent patients and lacked early post-infection timepoints.

Comment on this clone: Its antigen specificity is not known. Base qualities are not at hand, and no much larger clone is one base apart.

From the cysteine up to the phenylalanine, the CDR3 has a length of 15 residues. Only the CDR3 region is kept as DNA, spanning 45 bases read in frame from base 1. V gives up 2 bases and J gives up 3 bases, and the segment between their germline ends measures 14 bases. The germline V gene gives CDR1 as MNHEY and CDR2 as SVGAGI. The protocol used for the library was the immunoSEQ multiplex PCR assay. DNA from the cultured and isolated CD4+ T cells underwent TCR beta CDR3 sequencing. On the study's bioinformatics: Non-productive TCR sequences were removed, reads were trimmed to the CDR3 region, and CDR3s of at least 7 amino acids were retained. Antigen-specific clonotypes were identified using the MANAFEST web app by comparison of expansion in peptide wells against reference cultures. Positive clones required FDR<0.05 expansion versus reference and all other wells, odds ratio above 5, and frequency above 0.1% in two replicate wells. A clonotype was called cross-reactive if it was significantly expanded both in SARS-CoV-2 spike wells and in at least one common cold coronavirus spike condition. Levenshtein distance calculated with the stringdist R package was used to assess CDR3 similarity, and unrooted trees were constructed with ape in R 3.6.1. TCRdb mirrors the immuneACCESS table, restricted to in-frame sequences. Some clones are absent from its copies; in checked studies, under half trace to an unresolved V gene, and the reason for the others is unknown. For V, J and clone size, that table is used; D and trimming come from the DNA. The sample table contains some 22,000 clones; only one count was recorded for 70% to 80% of them. The ten largest clones capture 12% of the sample.

The sample here was CD4+ T cells from PBMCs cultured with HCoV-OC43 spike peptides, taken before COVID-19 vaccination. The sample's cell subset or site label is to be understood as: HCoV-OC43 spike overlapping peptide pool stimulation. This clonotype was sampled from a human donor who received a COVID-19 vaccine. The sequence is built from TRBV6-5 and TRBJ2-7, and TRBD2 may be the D gene, going by 7 matching bases. The bases are TGTGCCAGCAGTTACAAAGGGGGAGGGTTCTACGAGCAGTACTTC. Protein translation: CASSYKGGGFYEQYF.